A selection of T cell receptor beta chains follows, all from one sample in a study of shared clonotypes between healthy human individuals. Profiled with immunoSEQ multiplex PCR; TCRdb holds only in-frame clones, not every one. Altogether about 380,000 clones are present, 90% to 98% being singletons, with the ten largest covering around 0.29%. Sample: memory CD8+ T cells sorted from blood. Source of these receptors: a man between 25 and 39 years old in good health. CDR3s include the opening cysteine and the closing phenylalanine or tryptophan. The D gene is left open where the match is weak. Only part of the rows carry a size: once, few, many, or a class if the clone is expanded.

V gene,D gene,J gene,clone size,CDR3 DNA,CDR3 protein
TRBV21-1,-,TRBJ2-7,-,TGTGCCAGCAGCAAAGAGGTACGGACGACCTACGAGCAGTACTTC,CASSKEVRTTYEQYF
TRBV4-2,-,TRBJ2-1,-,TGTGCCAGCAGCCCGGGCGCTTTAATAAAAAATGAGCAGTTCTTC,CASSPGALIKNEQFF
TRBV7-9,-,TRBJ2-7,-,TGTGCCAGCAGCCGGTCCGGGGGTCCTTACGAGCAGTACTTC,CASSRSGGPYEQYF
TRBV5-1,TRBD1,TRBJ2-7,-,TGCGCCAGCGAGCCGGGACAGGGTACCTACGAGCAGTACTTC,CASEPGQGTYEQYF
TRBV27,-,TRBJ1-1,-,TGTGCCAGCAGACGGACAGCGAGCACTGAAGCTTTCTTT,CASRRTASTEAFF
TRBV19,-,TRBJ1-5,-,TGTGCCAGTAGCGAAATACAGGGAGGAGGGCAGCCCCAGCATTTT,CASSEIQGGGQPQHF
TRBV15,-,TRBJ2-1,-,TGTGCCACCAGCACCCGGGACGTACTATTCAATGAGCAGTTCTTC,CATSTRDVLFNEQFF
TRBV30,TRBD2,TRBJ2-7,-,TGTGCCTGGAGTGACGGGAGGGCCTACGAGCAGTACTTC,CAWSDGRAYEQYF
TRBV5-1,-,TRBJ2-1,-,TGCGCCAGCAGCTTGGACGGGACCGCCTCCTACAATGAGCAGTTCTTC,CASSLDGTASYNEQFF
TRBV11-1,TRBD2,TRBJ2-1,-,TGTGCCAGCAGCTTAATAGGACTAGCGGGAGTAGGGGTGGGTGAGCAGTTCTTC,CASSLIGLAGVGVGEQFF
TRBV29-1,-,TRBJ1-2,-,TGCAGCGTTGCCGATACAGGGAACTATGGCTACACCTTC,CSVADTGNYGYTF
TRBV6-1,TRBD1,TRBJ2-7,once,TGTGCCAGCACCGGGACAGGGGTCTACGAGCAGTACTTC,CASTGTGVYEQYF
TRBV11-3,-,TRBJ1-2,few,TGTGCCAGCAGCTTAGGGGTGGGCCCCTATGGCTACACCTTC,CASSLGVGPYGYTF
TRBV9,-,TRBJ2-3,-,TGTGCCAGCAGCGTAGGGGGATTCACAGATACGCAGTATTTT,CASSVGGFTDTQYF
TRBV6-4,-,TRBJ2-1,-,TGTGCCAGCTACCGGGACTCCTACAATGAGCAGTTCTTC,CASYRDSYNEQFF